The 16 T cell receptor beta chains below all came from one sample that was sequenced in a study of T cell repertoires in cytomegalovirus infection (dated by TCRdb to between 2018 and 2020). No antigen has been identified for these receptors. This specimen's treatment or condition label, interpreted: in vitro stimulation with specific CMV peptide epitopes to enrich CMV-specific T cells. Sequencing was carried out with an Illumina HiSeq 1500. TCRdb trimmed the raw reads at Q25, called clones with MiXCR and kept productive beta chains. Each entry is one CDR3 protein sequence, shown with its most common DNA and genes. This sample is represented by roughly 990,000 distinct CDR3 sequences; under 40% of them were singletons. 13% of the sample lies in the top ten. The starting material was cultured CD8+ T cells from PBMCs, obtained from culture after CMV antigen stimulation. The receptors originated from a human donor in good health (CMV status not recorded). Some clones in this sample may be carry-over from other donors' samples.

CDR3 in amino acids: CASSRYRGGNEKLFF. The DNA for the CDR3 is TGTGCCAGCAGCCGTTACAGGGGCGGTAATGAAAAACTGTTTTTT. The chain links TRBV11-2 to TRBJ1-4, with 7 bases fitting TRBD1. Trimming took 5 bases from V and 4 from J; bases not matched to a gene: 7. CDR1 SGHAT and CDR2 FQNNGV come from the germline V gene. This CDR3 contains 15 residues. The full variable domain, rest sourced from reference TRBV11-2 and TRBJ1-4, is EAGVAQSPRYKIIEKRQSVAFWCNPISGHATLYWYQQILGQGPKLLIQFQNNGVVDDSQLPKDRFSAERLKGVDSTLKIQPAKLEDSAVYLCASSRYRGGNEKLFFGSGTQLSVL.

V usage is TRBV12-3 or TRBV12-4 and J usage is TRBJ1-1; no reliable D call. The ends were cut back, 3 bases at V and 4 bases at J, with 12 bases in the middle. The CDR3 has 14 amino acids. CDR3 sequence (DNA): TGTGCCAGCAGTTTTAAGGTCGTCGGCACTGAAGCTTTCTTT. This codes for CASSFKVVGTEAFF.

This sequence joins TRBV9 and TRBJ1-2; TRBD1 matches at 8 bases. V dropped 0 bases and J dropped 4; count of bases not matched to a gene: 2. CDR1 and CDR2 (germline): SGDLS, YYNGEE. This CDR3 has 14 residues. The CDR3 DNA is TGTGCCAGCAGCGTAGGGCAGGGGGCCTATGGCTACACCTTC. Amino acids: CASSVGQGAYGYTF.

This clonotype occurred a few times. DNA of the CDR3: TGCGCCAGCAGCCCTGGACTGGGACGAGAGGGAGAGACCCAGTACTTC. Protein: CASSPGLGREGETQYF. The V call is TRBV4-3, the J call TRBJ2-5; either TRBD1 or TRBD2 may fit D (5 bases each). The V and J ends lost 4 bases and 4 bases respectively, with 19 bases between them. CDR3 length: 16 residues. Per germline, CDR1 LGHNA and CDR2 YSLEER.

The chain uses TRBV19 and TRBJ1-1, with D unclear. V was shortened by 6 bases and J by 5 bases, with 16 bases between the two germline ends. This CDR3 comprises 14 residues. From germline, CDR1 is LNHDA and CDR2 SQIVND (reference sequence). DNA of the CDR3: TGTGCCAGTAGCCCGGACGGCTTCGGAACTGAAGCTTTCTTT. It specifies CASSPDGFGTEAFF. The variable domain in full, with the rest retrieved from reference TRBV19 and TRBJ1-1, is DGGITQSPKYLFRKEGQNVTLSCEQNLNHDAMYWYRQDPGQGLRLIYYSQIVNDFQKGDIAEGYSVSREKKESFPLTVTSAQKNPTAFYLCASSPDGFGTEAFFGQGTRLTVV.

The V gene is TRBV24-1, the J gene TRBJ2-5; a weak D match, TRBD1 (6 bases). The V end lost 4 bases, the J end lost 2 bases, and 10 bases lay between the germline ends. CDR1 is KGHDR and CDR2 is SFDVKD in the germline V gene. The CDR3 extends over 14 amino acids. The CDR3 spells CATSDRTDQETQYF. The CDR3 region has the DNA TGTGCCACCAGTGACCGGACAGATCAAGAGACCCAGTACTTC.

This chain links TRBV6-2 or TRBV6-3 with TRBJ2-2, with D possibly TRBD1 on 6 matching bases. Trimming pared 6 bases from V and 5 bases from J, leaving 16 bases between. CDR1 is MNHEY, CDR2 SVGEGT, per germline. This CDR3 comprises 15 residues. CDR3 nucleotides: TGTGCCAGCAGAACGTACAGGGATGGTACCGGGGAGCTGTTTTTT. It is translated as CASRTYRDGTGELFF.

Of note for this clonotype: One base away lies a much larger clone, so this may be a sequencing read error. J is TRBJ2-5 and V is TRBV7-2; TRBD2 aligns across 7 bases. Germline CDR1 SGHTA, CDR2 FQGNSA. The CDR3 length is 15 residues. CDR3 loop: CVSSNYRGVRETQYF. CDR3 sequence (DNA): TGTGTCAGCAGCAACTACCGGGGGGTTAGGGAGACCCAGTACTTC.

Concerning this clonotype: The junction shows a germline mismatch at one end, possibly a read error. This chain uses TRBV7-9 with TRBJ1-2, with D unclear. The germline gives CDR1 SEHNR, CDR2 FQNEAQ (reference sequence). The CDR3 loop spans 15 amino acids. This CDR3 reads CVSTLPSGGRDGYTF. The CDR3 DNA reads TGTGTCAGCACCCTACCTTCAGGCGGAAGAGATGGCTACACCTTC.

This chain links TRBV7-2 with TRBJ2-3, with 11 positions matching TRBD1. The junction had 5 bases not matched to a gene; V was cut back by 5 bases and J by 4 bases. Germline assignment: CDR1 SGHTA and CDR2 FQGNSA. The CDR3 has 15 amino acids. The CDR3 protein is CASSPGQGGADTQYF. DNA for the CDR3: TGTGCCAGCAGCCCGGGACAGGGGGGCGCAGATACGCAGTATTTT.

The gene calls are TRBV27 and TRBJ1-2, with D possibly matching TRBD1 (5 bases). V was pared by 6 bases and J by 5 bases, with 19 bases between. The germline gives CDR1 MNHEY, CDR2 SMNVEV (reference sequence). This CDR3 is 15 amino acids long. The CDR3, as DNA: TGTGCCAGCAGCTTCACGGGGCGCGACCAATATGGCTACACCTTC. It specifies CASSFTGRDQYGYTF.

This clonotype was detected a few times. The chain recombines TRBV7-9 with TRBJ2-5; 12 nucleotides align to TRBD2. This CDR3 comprises 17 residues. Germline V gives CDR1 SEHNR, CDR2 FQNEAQ (reference sequence). Losses at the gene ends were 4 bases for V and 0 bases for J; bases not matched to a gene: 6. The CDR3 loop is CASSSLAGGRYQETQYF. CDR3 DNA: TGTGCCAGCAGCTCACTAGCGGGGGGCAGGTACCAAGAGACCCAGTACTTC.

This clonotype has a count of ten or more. The chain links TRBV7-9 to TRBJ1-1, with 10 bases that match TRBD1. Germline V gene lookup returns CDR1 SEHNR and CDR2 FQNEAQ (reference sequence). This CDR3 is built from 12 residues. Unmatched junction bases numbered 3, after V lost 9 bases and J lost 5 bases. This CDR3 is CASGQGETEAFF. The CDR3 bases are TGTGCCAGTGGACAGGGGGAGACTGAAGCTTTCTTT.

This clonotype has a handful of counts. The genes are TRBV6-6 and TRBJ1-4, with D perhaps TRBD1 (5 bases). Germline-derived CDR1 and CDR2 are MNHNY and SVGAGI (reference sequence). This CDR3 has 17 amino acids. The germline V and J ends were trimmed by 0 bases and 0 bases, with 11 bases remaining between them. As DNA, the CDR3 is TGTGCCAGCAGTTACTCGAATTTGGGGGCAACTAATGAAAAACTGTTTTTT. Translation gives CASSYSNLGATNEKLFF.

The rearrangement joins TRBV5-4 to TRBJ2-1; 13 bases are a match to TRBD2. From germline, CDR1 is SGHNT and CDR2 YYREEE (reference sequence). Losses at the gene ends were 0 bases for V and 0 bases for J; bases not matched to a gene: 15. The CDR3 has 22 amino acids. In DNA form, the CDR3 reads TGTGCCAGCAGCTTGGACCTAGGGCTGACTAGCGGGGGGCCAAGCTCCTACAATGAGCAGTTCTTC. Amino acids: CASSLDLGLTSGGPSSYNEQFF.

This clonotype was counted between two and nine times. The chain has TRBV12-3 or TRBV12-4 and TRBJ2-7; maybe TRBD2 (6 bases). The CDR3 runs to 16 residues. V lost 3 bases to trimming and J lost 2 bases, with 17 bases between them. The CDR3, as DNA: TGTGCCAGCAGTTTCACCTCAGTGGGGGGAACCTACGAGCAGTACTTC. Residues: CASSFTSVGGTYEQYF.